The clone carrying this TCR beta chain is a singleton in its sample. Its target is not known. At the DNA level, this CDR3 is encoded by other sequences in the same sample as well. The data stem from a study of cytomegalovirus exposure and HLA in healthy donors. The PCR had 60 Vbeta and 13 Jbeta primers. Sequenced by immunoSEQ multiplex PCR; TCRdb stores in-frame clones only, minus some. Of 200,000 to 250,000 clones in the sample, under 90% were seen once. General study findings and limits: Later, TCR association rates were found to vary by HLA locus, highest for DRB1 and lowest for HLA-C. It was reported that TCR beta sequences correctly inferred the HLA-A and HLA-B alleles for most subjects.

V was trimmed by 7 bases and J by 2 bases, leaving 9 bases between them. Germline values: CDR1 LNHDA, CDR2 SQIVND (reference sequence). The CDR3 loop spans 14 amino acids. The specimen sequenced was PBMCs. The chain uses TRBV19 and TRBJ2-6; weak D call: TRBD1 (5 bases). The sequence was obtained from a human donor in good health. CDR3 in amino acids: CASKGVPGANVLTF. The DNA of the CDR3 is TGTGCCAGTAAAGGGGTTCCTGGGGCCAACGTCCTGACTTTC.